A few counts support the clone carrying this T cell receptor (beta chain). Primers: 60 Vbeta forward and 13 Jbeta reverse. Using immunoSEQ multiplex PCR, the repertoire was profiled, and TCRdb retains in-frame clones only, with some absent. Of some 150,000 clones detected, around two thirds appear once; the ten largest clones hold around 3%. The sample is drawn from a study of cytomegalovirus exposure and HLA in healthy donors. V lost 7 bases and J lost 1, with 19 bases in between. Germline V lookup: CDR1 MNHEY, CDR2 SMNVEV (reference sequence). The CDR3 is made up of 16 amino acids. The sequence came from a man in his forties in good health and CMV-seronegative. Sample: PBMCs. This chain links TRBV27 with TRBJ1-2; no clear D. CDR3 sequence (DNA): TGTGCCAGCACCCCTCGCCGGGCCGCGGGTAACTATGGCTACACCTTC. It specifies CASTPRRAAGNYGYTF.